These 9 T cell receptor beta chains share one sample of origin, sequenced in a study of T cells expressing NK-cell markers. TCRdb reprocessed the 5' RACE reads; each CDR3 protein has one entry and no DNA is given. The data include fewer than 400,000 distinct CDR3 sequences; the top ten clones carry approximately 11%. The specimen sequenced was blood T cells: a sorted CD56 or NKG2C T cell subset, CD4+ or CD8+ T cells, or bulk PBMC T cells (not recorded which). The receptors shown here come from a woman aged 45-59 years in good health.

The chain combines TRBV15 with TRBJ2-3; TCRdb outputs TRBD1, but without DNA this stays unchecked. This CDR3 has 14 amino acids. CDR1 and CDR2 (germline): LNHNV, YYDKDF (reference sequence). The CDR3 loop reads CATSPGGLRVTQYF.

Here the CDR3 reads CASSFWTGSLRPTDTQYF. This chain connects TRBV28 to TRBJ2-3; TCRdb picks TRBD2, but there is no DNA to check that call. This CDR3 has 18 residues. Germline V gene lookup returns CDR1 MDHEN and CDR2 SYDVKM.

The V call is TRBV20-1, the J call TRBJ2-4; TCRdb calls TRBD2, which cannot be checked without DNA. From germline, CDR1 is DFQATT and CDR2 SNEGSKA (reference sequence). This CDR3 has 14 amino acids. CDR3 in amino acids: CSSQRETLGNIQYF.

V is TRBV4-1 and J is TRBJ2-3; TCRdb's D call, TRBD2, is unchecked because there is no DNA. Per germline, CDR1 MGHRA and CDR2 YSYEKL. The CDR3 covers 20 residues. The CDR3 sequence is CASSLLRASGKERSADTQYF.

The chain has TRBV6-6 and TRBJ1-1; TCRdb proposes TRBD1, but this gene call is untestable without DNA. This CDR3 spans 14 amino acids. Germline V gene lookup returns CDR1 MNHNY and CDR2 SVGAGI (reference sequence). The CDR3 protein is CASSLDMTGLGAFF.

This chain uses TRBV9 with TRBJ2-3; TCRdb picks TRBD2, but there is no DNA to check that call. CDR3 length: 14 residues. Looked up from germline, CDR1 is SGDLS and CDR2 is YYNGEE. Here the CDR3 reads CASSLRDSRDTQYF.

The genes are TRBV11-1 and TRBJ2-1. Per germline, CDR1 SGHAT and CDR2 FQDESV (reference sequence). The CDR3 is made up of 13 amino acids. The CDR3 loop reads CASRGEPYNEQFF. The variable domain in full, with the rest retrieved from reference TRBV11-1 and TRBJ2-1, is EAEVAQSPRYKITEKSQAVAFWCDPISGHATLYWYRQILGQGPELLVQFQDESVVDDSQLPKDRFSAERLKGVDSTLKIQPAELGDSAMYLCASRGEPYNEQFFGPGTRLTVL.

This rearrangement joins TRBV7-6 to TRBJ2-1; the D gene TCRdb calls, TRBD2, cannot be checked with no DNA. Germline values: CDR1 SGHVS, CDR2 FNYEAQ. The CDR3 length is 16 residues. This CDR3 reads CASSLGGGLAVNEQFF.

The chain is built from TRBV12-3 or TRBV12-4 and TRBJ2-7. The CDR3 has 14 residues. The CDR3 region is CASSLRGGSYEQYF.